Listed below are T cell receptor beta chains from one sample, sequenced in a study of cytomegalovirus exposure and HLA in healthy donors. Using immunoSEQ multiplex PCR, the repertoire was profiled, and TCRdb retains in-frame clones only, with some absent. The sample lists some 180,000 clones, approximately 80% occurring once. Material: PBMCs. Every receptor here comes from a girl between 10 and 17 years old in good health and CMV-seropositive. Each CDR3 is given without its conserved first and last residue.

v_gene,j_gene,CDR3aa
TRBV11-2,TRBJ2-2,ASSLTSSGRRTGELF
TRBV29-1,TRBJ2-4,SVETGVSGNIQY
TRBV7-3,TRBJ1-1,ARGTEAF
TRBV6-4,TRBJ2-1,ASSDSTGAGNEQF
TRBV27,TRBJ2-2,ASRHDRAGELF
TRBV30,TRBJ1-5,AWSPQGNQPQH
TRBV5-4,TRBJ2-7,ASSLYNAYEQY
TRBV7-3,TRBJ2-1,ASSLNPPQFTSQKTYNEQF
TRBV5-4,TRBJ2-5,ASSSMGGRTQY
TRBV28,TRBJ2-1,ASSFAGNSYNEQF
TRBV19,TRBJ2-2,ASRTQGTGELF
TRBV27,TRBJ1-2,ASSLYRRVTGLFGYT
TRBV6-5,TRBJ1-2,ASSYARHDGYT
TRBV5-6,TRBJ1-1,ASSLQENTEAF
TRBV7-2,TRBJ2-1,ASTSTPGSYNEQF
TRBV6-1,TRBJ2-5,ASSEVFLGRGETQY
TRBV29-1,TRBJ2-2,SVEARVNTGELF
TRBV25-1,TRBJ2-1,ASSGTSYNEQF
TRBV7-8,TRBJ2-5,ATRLQETQY
TRBV7-2,TRBJ1-1,ASSLQGMNTEAF
TRBV6-1,TRBJ1-3,ASSVEPRGALSYTIY
TRBV27,TRBJ1-4,ASSSSGAFNEKLF
TRBV6-6,TRBJ2-1,ASILASSVGEQF
TRBV10-3,TRBJ1-1,AISESGGLNTEAF
TRBV4-2,TRBJ1-4,ASSQNTGGALGEKLF
TRBV7-9,TRBJ2-7,ASSPSAGSYEQY
TRBV6-5,TRBJ1-6,ASSYGTSNSPLH